This TCR beta chain was sequenced during a study of identical twins. Findings of the study overall: For zero-insertion analyses, partial confounding could come from invariant MAIT and iNKT cells.

cDNA molecules carried unique molecular identifiers, and template switching added a universal primer site. TCRdb processed the 5' RACE reads anew with MiXCR; each CDR3 protein has one entry. The sample lists 1.5 million to 2 million distinct CDR3 sequences, roughly a third seen once, with approximately 0.25% in the top ten. A few counts support this clonotype. Its antigen is currently unknown. There were only healthy Caucasians among the donors. Trimming took 1 base from V and 0 from J, leaving 10 bases between them. The CDR3 spans 16 residues. The clonotype was recovered from a newborn girl in good health. V and J are TRBV12-3 or TRBV12-4 and TRBJ1-5; tentatively, D is TRBD1 (6 bases). The sample comprised cord blood. CDR3: CASSLEGTNSNQPQHF. DNA of the CDR3: TGTGCCAGCAGTTTAGAAGGGACAAATAGCAATCAGCCCCAGCATTTT.